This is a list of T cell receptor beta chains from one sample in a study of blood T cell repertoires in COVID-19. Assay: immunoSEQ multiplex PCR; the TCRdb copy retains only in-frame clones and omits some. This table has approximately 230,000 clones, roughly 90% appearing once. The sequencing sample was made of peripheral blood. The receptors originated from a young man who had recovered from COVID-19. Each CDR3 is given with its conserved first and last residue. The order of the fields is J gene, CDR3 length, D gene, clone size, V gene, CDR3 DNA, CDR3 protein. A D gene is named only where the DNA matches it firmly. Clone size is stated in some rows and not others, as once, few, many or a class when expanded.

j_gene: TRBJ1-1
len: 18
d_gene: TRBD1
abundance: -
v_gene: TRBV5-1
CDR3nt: TGCGCCAGCAGCTCCTCGATTGGACAGGGAATGTCGAACACTGAAGCTTTCTTT
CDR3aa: CASSSSIGQGMSNTEAFF

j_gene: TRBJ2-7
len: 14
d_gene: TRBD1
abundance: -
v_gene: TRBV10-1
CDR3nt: TGCGCCAGCAGCCCGGATGGGACAGGGGGCGAGCAGTACTTC
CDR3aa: CASSPDGTGGEQYF

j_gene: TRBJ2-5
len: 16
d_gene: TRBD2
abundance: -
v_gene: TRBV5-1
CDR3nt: TGCGCCAGCAGCTTGGGGTCAGGGACTAGTTGGGAGACCCAGTACTTC
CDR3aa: CASSLGSGTSWETQYF

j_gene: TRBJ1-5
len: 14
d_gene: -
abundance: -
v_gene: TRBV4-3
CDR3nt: TGCGCCAGCAGCCAAGATAATAGCAATCAGCCCCAGCATTTT
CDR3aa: CASSQDNSNQPQHF

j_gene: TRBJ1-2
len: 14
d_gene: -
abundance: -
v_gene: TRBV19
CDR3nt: TGTGCCAGTAGCACCAGGGTATTGGACTATGGCTACACCTTC
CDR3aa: CASSTRVLDYGYTF

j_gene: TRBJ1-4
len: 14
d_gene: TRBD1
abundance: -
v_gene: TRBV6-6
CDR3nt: TGTGCCAGCAGTGGTGGGACAGTCAATGAAAAACTGTTTTTT
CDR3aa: CASSGGTVNEKLFF

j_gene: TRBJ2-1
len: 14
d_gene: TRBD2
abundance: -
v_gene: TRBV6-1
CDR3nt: TGTGCCAGCAGTGAAGTACAGCGGGGGGGCCGAAAGTTCTTC
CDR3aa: CASSEVQRGGRKFF

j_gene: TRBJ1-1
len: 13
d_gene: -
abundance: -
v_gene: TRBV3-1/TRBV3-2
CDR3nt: TGTGCCAGCAAATCGGAAGGGAGGACTGAAGCTTTCTTT
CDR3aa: CASKSEGRTEAFF

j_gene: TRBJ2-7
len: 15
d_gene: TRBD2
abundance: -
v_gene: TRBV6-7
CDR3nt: TGTGCCAGCAGTTCCAATACGGGGGGGATGTACGAGCAGTACTTC
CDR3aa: CASSSNTGGMYEQYF

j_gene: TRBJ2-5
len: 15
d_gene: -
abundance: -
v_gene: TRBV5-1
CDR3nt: TGCGCCAGCAGCTCAGGGGCCTTCGGAGGAGAGACCCAGTACTTC
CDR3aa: CASSSGAFGGETQYF

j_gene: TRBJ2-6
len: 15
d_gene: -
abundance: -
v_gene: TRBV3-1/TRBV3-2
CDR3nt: TGTGCCAGCAGCCAAGACAGCTCTGGGGCCAACGTCCTGACTTTC
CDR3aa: CASSQDSSGANVLTF

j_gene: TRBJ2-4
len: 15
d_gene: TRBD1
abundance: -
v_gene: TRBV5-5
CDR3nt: TGTGCCAGCAGCGCGATACAGGGGTCCGCGTCCATTCAGTACTTC
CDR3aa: CASSAIQGSASIQYF

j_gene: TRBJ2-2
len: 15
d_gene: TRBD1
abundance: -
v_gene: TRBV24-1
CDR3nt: TGTGCCACCACCCGGACAGGGGCAAACACCGGGGAGCTGTTTTTT
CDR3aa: CATTRTGANTGELFF

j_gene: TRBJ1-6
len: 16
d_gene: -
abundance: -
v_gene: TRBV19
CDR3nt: TGTGCCAGTAGGTCGGGGGGCGCCTCAGGAAATTCACCCCTCCACTTT
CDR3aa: CASRSGGASGNSPLHF

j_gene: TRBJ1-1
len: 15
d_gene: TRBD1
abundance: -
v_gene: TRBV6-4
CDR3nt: TGTGCCAGCAGTGTCCAGGGGGGTCGGAACACTGAAGCTTTCTTT
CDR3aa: CASSVQGGRNTEAFF

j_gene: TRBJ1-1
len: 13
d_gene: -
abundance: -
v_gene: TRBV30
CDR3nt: TGTGCCTCTCGCAGGGTGCAGAACACTGAAGCTTTCTTT
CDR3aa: CASRRVQNTEAFF

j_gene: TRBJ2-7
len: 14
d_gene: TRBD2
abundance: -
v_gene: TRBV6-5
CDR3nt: TGTGCCAGCAGTTACGGCGGGGGGGACTACGAGCAGTACTTC
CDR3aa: CASSYGGGDYEQYF

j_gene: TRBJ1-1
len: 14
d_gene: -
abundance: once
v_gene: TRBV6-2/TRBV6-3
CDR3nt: TGTGCCAGCAGTGATTGGACAGAACGCACTGAAGCTTTCTTT
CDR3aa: CASSDWTERTEAFF

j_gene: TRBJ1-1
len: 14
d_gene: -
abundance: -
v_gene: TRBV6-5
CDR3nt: TGTGCCAGCAGGGGAGGGGGTTGGGGCACTGAAGCTTTCTTT
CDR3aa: CASRGGGWGTEAFF

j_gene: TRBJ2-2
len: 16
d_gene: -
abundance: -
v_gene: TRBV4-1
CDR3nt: TGCGCCAGCAGCCCCTCCGCCGGAGCTCACACCGGGGAGCTGTTTTTT
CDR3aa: CASSPSAGAHTGELFF

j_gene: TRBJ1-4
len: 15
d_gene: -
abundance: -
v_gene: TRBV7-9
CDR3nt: TGTGCCAGCAGCCTAGGGTCGGGTTCTAATGAAAAACTGTTTTTT
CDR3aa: CASSLGSGSNEKLFF

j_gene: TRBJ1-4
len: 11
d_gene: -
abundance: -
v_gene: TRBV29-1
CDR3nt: TGCAGCGTTGCCCATTATGAAAAACTGTTTTTT
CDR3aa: CSVAHYEKLFF

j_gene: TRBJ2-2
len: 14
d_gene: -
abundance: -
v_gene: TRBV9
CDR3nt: TGTGCCAGCAGCGTCGGCGGGTTCACCGGGGAGCTGTTTTTT
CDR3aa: CASSVGGFTGELFF

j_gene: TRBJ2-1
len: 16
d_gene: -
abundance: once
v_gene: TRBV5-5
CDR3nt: TGTGCCAGCATACCCGGAGGGTCGGGGTCCTACAATGAGCAGTTCTTC
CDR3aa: CASIPGGSGSYNEQFF

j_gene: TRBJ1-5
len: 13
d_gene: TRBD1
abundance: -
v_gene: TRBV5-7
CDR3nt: TGTGCAGACAGGGGCGATAGCAATCAGCCCCAGCATTTT
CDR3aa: CADRGDSNQPQHF

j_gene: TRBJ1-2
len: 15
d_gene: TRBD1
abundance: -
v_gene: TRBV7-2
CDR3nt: TGTGCCAGCCGGGACAGGGGGATGGGGCTAGATGGCTACACCTTC
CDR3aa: CASRDRGMGLDGYTF

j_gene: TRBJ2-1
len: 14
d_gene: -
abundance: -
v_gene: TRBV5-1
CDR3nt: TGCGCCAGCAGCTTTCGGACAGATTTAAATGAGCAGTTCTTC
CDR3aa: CASSFRTDLNEQFF

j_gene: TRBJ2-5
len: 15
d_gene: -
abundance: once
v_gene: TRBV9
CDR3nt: TGTGCCAGCAGCGTAGCGGTTGAACGCCGGGAGACCCAGTACTTC
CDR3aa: CASSVAVERRETQYF

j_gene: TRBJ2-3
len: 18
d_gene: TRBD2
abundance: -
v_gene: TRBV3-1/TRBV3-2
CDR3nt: TGTGCCAGCAGCCAAACCACTGGACTAGCGGGGGTTACAGATACGCAGTATTTT
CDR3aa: CASSQTTGLAGVTDTQYF

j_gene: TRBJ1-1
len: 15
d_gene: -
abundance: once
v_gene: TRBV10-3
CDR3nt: TGTGCCATCAGTGATGGAGGGAGTGCCAACACTGAAGCTTTCTTT
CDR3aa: CAISDGGSANTEAFF

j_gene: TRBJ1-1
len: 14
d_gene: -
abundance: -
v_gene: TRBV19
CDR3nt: TGTGCCAGTAGTACGGGACCGAAGGGAGGCGAAGCTTTCTTT
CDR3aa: CASSTGPKGGEAFF

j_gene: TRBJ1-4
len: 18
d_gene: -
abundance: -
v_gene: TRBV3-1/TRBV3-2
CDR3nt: TGTGCCAGCAGCCAAGATCTTCTTTGGGGGGGCACAGATGAAAAACTGTTTTTT
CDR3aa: CASSQDLLWGGTDEKLFF

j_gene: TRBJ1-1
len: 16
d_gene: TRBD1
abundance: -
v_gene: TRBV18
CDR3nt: TGTGCCAGCTCACCAGCTCATGGACAGGGGAACACTGAAGCTTTCTTT
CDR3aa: CASSPAHGQGNTEAFF

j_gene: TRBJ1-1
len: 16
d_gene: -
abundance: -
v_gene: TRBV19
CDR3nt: TGTGCCAGTAGTATAGTCCCAGGGGCGAGGAACACTGAAGCTTTCTTT
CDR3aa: CASSIVPGARNTEAFF

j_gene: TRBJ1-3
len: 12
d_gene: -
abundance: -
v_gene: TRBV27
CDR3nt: TGTGCCAGCAGTCCGGGGGGAAACACCATATATTTT
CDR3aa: CASSPGGNTIYF

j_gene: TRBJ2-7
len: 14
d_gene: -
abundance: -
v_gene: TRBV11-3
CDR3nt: TGTGCCAGCAGCTCAGGGCTAGCGAGGGACGAGCAGTACTTC
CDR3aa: CASSSGLARDEQYF

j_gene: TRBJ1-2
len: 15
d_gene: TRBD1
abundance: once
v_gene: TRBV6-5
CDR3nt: TGTGCCAGCAGTTACTCGATAGGGACAGGGAATGGCTACACCTTC
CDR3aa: CASSYSIGTGNGYTF

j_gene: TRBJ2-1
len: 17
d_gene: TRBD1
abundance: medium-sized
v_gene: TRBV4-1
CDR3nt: TGCGCCAGCAGCCAAGCTTTGACAGGGCCCTCCTACAATGAGCAGTTCTTC
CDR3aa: CASSQALTGPSYNEQFF

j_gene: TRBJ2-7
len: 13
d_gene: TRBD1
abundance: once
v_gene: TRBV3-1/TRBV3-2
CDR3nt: TGTGCCAGCAGCCACGGGACAGGGGACGAGCAGTACTTC
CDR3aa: CASSHGTGDEQYF

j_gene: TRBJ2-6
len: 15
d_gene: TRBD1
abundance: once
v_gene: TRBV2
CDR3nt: TGTGCCAGCGGGGGACAGACCTCTGGGGCCAACGTCCTGACTTTC
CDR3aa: CASGGQTSGANVLTF

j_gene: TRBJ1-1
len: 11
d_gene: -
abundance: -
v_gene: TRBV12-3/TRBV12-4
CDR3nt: TGTGCCAGCACCACCGGAGGGAGAGCTTTCTTT
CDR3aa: CASTTGGRAFF

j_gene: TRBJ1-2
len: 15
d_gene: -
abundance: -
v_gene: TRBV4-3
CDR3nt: TGCGCCAGCAGCCAAGATCTAATGGGCGCCTATGGCTACACCTTC
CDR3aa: CASSQDLMGAYGYTF

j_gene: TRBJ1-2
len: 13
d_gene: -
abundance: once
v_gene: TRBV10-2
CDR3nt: TGCGCCAGCAGCACAGGACATCCCCGGGGCTACACCTTC
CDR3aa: CASSTGHPRGYTF

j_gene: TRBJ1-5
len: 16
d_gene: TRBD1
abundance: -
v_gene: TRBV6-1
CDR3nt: TGTGCCAGCAGTGGACGGACAGGGGAGGGCAATCAGCCCCAGCATTTT
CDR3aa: CASSGRTGEGNQPQHF

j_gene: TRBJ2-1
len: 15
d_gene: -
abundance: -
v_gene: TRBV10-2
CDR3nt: TGCGCCAGCAGTGAGTCCGGACAGATTTACAATGAGCAGTTCTTC
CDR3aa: CASSESGQIYNEQFF

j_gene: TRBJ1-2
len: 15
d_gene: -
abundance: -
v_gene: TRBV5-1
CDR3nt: TGCGCCAGCAGCCCCCTTAGGGGGACACTCTATGGCTACACCTTC
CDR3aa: CASSPLRGTLYGYTF

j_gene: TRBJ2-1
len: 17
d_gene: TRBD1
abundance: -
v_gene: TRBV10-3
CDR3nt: TGTGCCATCGCCAAGTCCGGACAGGGGCAAGTTCGAAATGAGCAGTTCTTC
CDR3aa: CAIAKSGQGQVRNEQFF

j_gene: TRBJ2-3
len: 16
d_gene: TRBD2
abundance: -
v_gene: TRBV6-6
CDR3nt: TGTGCCAGCAGTTACCCCAGCGGGGGGACCCCAGATACGCAGTATTTT
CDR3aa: CASSYPSGGTPDTQYF

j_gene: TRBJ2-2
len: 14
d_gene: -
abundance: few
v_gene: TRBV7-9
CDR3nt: TGTGCCAGCAGCCTTACCAGGGGTACCGGGGAGCTGTTTTTT
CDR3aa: CASSLTRGTGELFF

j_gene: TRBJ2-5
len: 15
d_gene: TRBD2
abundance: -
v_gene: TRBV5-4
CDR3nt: TGTGCCAGCAGCCTATTAGCGGGGGGGTACGAGACCCAGTACTTC
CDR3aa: CASSLLAGGYETQYF

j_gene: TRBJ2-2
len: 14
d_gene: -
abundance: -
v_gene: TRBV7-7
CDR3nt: TGTGCCAGCAGCTCAAACCTAGGATCCGGGGAGCTGTTTTTT
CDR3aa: CASSSNLGSGELFF

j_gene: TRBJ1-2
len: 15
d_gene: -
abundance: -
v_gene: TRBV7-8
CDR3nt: TGTGCCAGCAGCTTAATAACAGTGAATGCCTATGGCTACACCTTC
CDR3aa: CASSLITVNAYGYTF

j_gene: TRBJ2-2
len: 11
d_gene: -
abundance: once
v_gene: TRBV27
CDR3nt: TGTGCCAGCATGGCTGGCGGGGAGCTGTTTTTT
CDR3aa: CASMAGGELFF

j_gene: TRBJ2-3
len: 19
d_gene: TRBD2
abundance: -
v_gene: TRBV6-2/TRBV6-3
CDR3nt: TGTGCCAGCAGTTGGGTGGCGTTTATAGCGGGGGGGCGTGCAGATACGCAGTATTTT
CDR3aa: CASSWVAFIAGGRADTQYF

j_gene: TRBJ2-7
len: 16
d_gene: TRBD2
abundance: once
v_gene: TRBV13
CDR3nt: TGTGCCAGCAGCTTAGGTGGTAGCGGGGGGTCCTACGAGCAGTACTTC
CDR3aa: CASSLGGSGGSYEQYF

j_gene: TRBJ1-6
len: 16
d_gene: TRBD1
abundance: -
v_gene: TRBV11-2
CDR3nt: TGTGCCAGCAGCATACCGGGACAGGGGGCCAATTCACCCCTCCACTTT
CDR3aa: CASSIPGQGANSPLHF

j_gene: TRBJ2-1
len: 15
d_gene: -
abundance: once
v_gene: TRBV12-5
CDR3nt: TGTGCTAGTGGTTTGGTCGAACTAGCAGGCAATGAGCAGTTCTTC
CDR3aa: CASGLVELAGNEQFF

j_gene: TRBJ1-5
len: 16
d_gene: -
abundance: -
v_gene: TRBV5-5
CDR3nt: TGTGCCAGCAGCGAACACCAGACAGGATTTGAACAGCCCCAGCATTTT
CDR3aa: CASSEHQTGFEQPQHF

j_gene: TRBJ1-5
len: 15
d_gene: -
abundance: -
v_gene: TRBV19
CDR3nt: TGTGCCAGTAGTGGACACGACACGGGCAATCAGCCCCAGCATTTT
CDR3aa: CASSGHDTGNQPQHF